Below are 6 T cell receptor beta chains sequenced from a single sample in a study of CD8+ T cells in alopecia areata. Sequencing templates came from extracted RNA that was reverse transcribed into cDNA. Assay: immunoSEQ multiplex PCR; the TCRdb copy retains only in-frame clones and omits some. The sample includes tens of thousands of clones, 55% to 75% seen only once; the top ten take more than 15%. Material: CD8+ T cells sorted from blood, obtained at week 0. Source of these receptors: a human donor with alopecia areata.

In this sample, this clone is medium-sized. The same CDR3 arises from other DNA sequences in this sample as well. For the CDR3, the DNA is TGCGCCAGCAGGGACAGCAACACTGAAGCTTTCTTT. Translated: CASRDSNTEAFF. V and J are TRBV5-1 and TRBJ1-1; tentative D call: TRBD1 (6 bases). V was shortened by 5 bases and J by 2 bases, with 7 bases between the two germline ends. This CDR3 has 12 amino acids. The V gene's germline CDR1 is SGHRS and CDR2 YFSETQ. The variable domain in full, with the rest retrieved from reference TRBV5-1 and TRBJ1-1, is KAGVTQTPRYLIKTRGQQVTLSCSPISGHRSVSWYQQTPGQGLQFLFEYFSETQRNKGNFPGRFSGRQFSNSRSEMNVSTLELGDSALYLCASRDSNTEAFFGQGTRLTVV.

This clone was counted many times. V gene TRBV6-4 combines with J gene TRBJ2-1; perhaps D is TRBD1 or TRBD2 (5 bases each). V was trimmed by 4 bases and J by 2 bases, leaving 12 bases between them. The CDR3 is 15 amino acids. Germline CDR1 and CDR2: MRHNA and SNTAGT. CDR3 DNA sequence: TGTGCCAGCAGTGTGGGTGGGGGAACCTACAATGAGCAGTTCTTC. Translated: CASSVGGGTYNEQFF.

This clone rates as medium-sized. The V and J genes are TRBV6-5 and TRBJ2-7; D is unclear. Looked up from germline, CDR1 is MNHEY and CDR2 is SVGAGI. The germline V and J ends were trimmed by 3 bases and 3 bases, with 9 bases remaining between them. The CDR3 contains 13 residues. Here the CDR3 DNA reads TGTGCCAGCAGTTATGGGCAGCACTACGAGCAGTACTTC. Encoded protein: CASSYGQHYEQYF.

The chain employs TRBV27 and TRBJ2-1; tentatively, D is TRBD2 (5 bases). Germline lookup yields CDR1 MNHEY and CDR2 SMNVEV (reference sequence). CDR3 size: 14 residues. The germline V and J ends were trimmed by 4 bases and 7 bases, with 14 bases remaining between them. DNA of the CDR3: TGTGCCAGCAGTTCCTCGGGGATGAGTAATGAGCAGTTCTTC. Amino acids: CASSSSGMSNEQFF.

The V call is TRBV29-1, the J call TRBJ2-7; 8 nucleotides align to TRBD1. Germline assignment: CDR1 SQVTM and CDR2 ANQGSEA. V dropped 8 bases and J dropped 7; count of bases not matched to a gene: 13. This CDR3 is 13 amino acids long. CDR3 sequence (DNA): TGCAGCCTGGACGGACAGGGAACCTCAGAGCAGTACTTC. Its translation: CSLDGQGTSEQYF.

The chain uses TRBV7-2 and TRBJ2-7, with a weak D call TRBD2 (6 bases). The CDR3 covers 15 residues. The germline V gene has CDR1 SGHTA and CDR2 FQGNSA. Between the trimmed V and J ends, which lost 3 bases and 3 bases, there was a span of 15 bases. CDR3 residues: CASSFGRDGNYEQYF. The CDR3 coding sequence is TGTGCCAGCAGCTTCGGGCGGGACGGTAACTACGAGCAGTACTTC. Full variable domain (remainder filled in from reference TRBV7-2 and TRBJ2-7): GAGVSQSPSNKVTEKGKDVELRCDPISGHTALYWYRQSLGQGLEFLIYFQGNSAPDKSGLPSDRFSAERTGGSVSTLTIQRTQQEDSAVYLCASSFGRDGNYEQYFGPGTRLTVT.